Presented here are 29 T cell receptor beta chains from one specimen sequenced in a study of T cell repertoires in cytomegalovirus infection (dated by TCRdb to between 2017 and 2020). The treatment or condition label of this sample denotes: in vitro stimulation with specific CMV peptide epitopes to enrich CMV-specific T cells. The antigens for these receptors are not known. Sequencing was carried out with an Illumina HiSeq 1500. The public sequencing data were trimmed at Q25 with fastp and processed into clonotypes with MiXCR by TCRdb, which kept only in-frame beta chains. Every CDR3 protein is listed once, alongside the most common genes and DNA of its rows. The sample table lists 600,000 to 700,000 distinct CDR3 sequences, 33% of them with a count of one. The biggest ten clones account for about 20% of the sample. This specimen was cultured PBMCs, taken from culture after CMV antigen stimulation. The receptors derive from a human donor in good health (CMV status not recorded). Some clones in this sample may be carry-over from other donors' samples.

This clonotype showed up many times. The genes are TRBV7-2 and TRBJ2-7; the D gene is possibly TRBD2 (6 bases). The CDR3 runs 14 residues. V shed 5 bases and J shed 7 bases, with 18 bases lying between them. Germline V gene lookup returns CDR1 SGHTA and CDR2 FQGNSA. This CDR3 reads CASSPNAGSGEQYF. The CDR3 DNA follows: TGTGCCAGCAGCCCGAACGCGGGGTCGGGGGAGCAGTACTTC.

The J gene is TRBJ1-1, the V gene TRBV10-3; D gene ambiguous. V gave up 2 bases and J gave up 4 bases, with 8 bases separating them. From germline, CDR1 is ENHRY and CDR2 SYGVKD. The CDR3 runs to 13 residues. The CDR3: CAISEVRITEAFF. DNA for the CDR3: TGTGCCATCAGTGAGGTGAGGATCACTGAAGCTTTCTTT.

This chain joins TRBV7-8 and TRBJ1-4; 10 nucleotides match TRBD1. CDR3 size: 15 residues. Germline assignment: CDR1 SGHVS and CDR2 FQNEAQ. J lost 6 bases, V lost 5 bases, and 6 bases had no gene match. The CDR3: CASSPSGQGYEKLFF. CDR3 in DNA: TGTGCCAGCAGCCCCTCGGGACAGGGGTATGAAAAACTGTTTTTT.

The chain carries TRBV18 and TRBJ2-1; 8 bases align to TRBD2. CDR3 size: 16 residues. Germline trimming cut 1 base from V and 7 bases from J; bases unmatched to any gene: 9. Germline V CDR1 and CDR2: KGHSH, LQKENI. CDR3 sequence (DNA): TGTGCCAGCTCACCACTAAGCGGGAGCTCTGGGAATGAGCAGTTCTTC. It translates to CASSPLSGSSGNEQFF.

The V call is TRBV20-1, the J call TRBJ1-5; no definite D call. The V and J ends lost 3 bases and 0 bases respectively, with 9 bases between them. This CDR3 is 14 amino acids long. Germline V gene data show CDR1 as DFQATT and CDR2 as SNEGSKA (reference sequence). CDR3 residues: CSARLGLSNQPQHF. CDR3 nucleotide sequence: TGCAGTGCTAGGCTCGGGCTTAGCAATCAGCCCCAGCATTTT.

In its sample, this clonotype was seen many times. The rearrangement joins TRBV7-2 to TRBJ1-1; 7 bases match TRBD1. Looked up from germline, CDR1 is SGHTA and CDR2 is FQGNSA. The CDR3 length is 14 residues. V dropped 4 bases and J dropped 1; count of bases not matched to a gene: 3. CDR3: CASSWGQTNTEAFF. CDR3 coding DNA: TGTGCCAGCAGCTGGGGACAGACGAACACTGAAGCTTTCTTT. The entire variable domain, with the rest obtained from reference TRBV7-2 and TRBJ1-1, is as follows: GAGVSQSPSNKVTEKGKDVELRCDPISGHTALYWYRQSLGQGLEFLIYFQGNSAPDKSGLPSDRFSAERTGGSVSTLTIQRTQQEDSAVYLCASSWGQTNTEAFFGQGTRLTVV.

The chain combines TRBV7-8 with TRBJ2-5, with D perhaps matching TRBD1 or TRBD2 (5 bases each). In germline, CDR1 is SGHVS, CDR2 FQNEAQ. Trimming removed 5 bases from V and 2 bases from J, with 21 bases in between. The CDR3 is 17 amino acids. CDR3 region: CASSGGSRVSLQETQYF. The CDR3 coding sequence is TGTGCCAGCAGCGGGGGATCGAGGGTTTCGTTACAAGAGACCCAGTACTTC.

This rearrangement joins TRBV18 to TRBJ2-2, with D hard to call. This CDR3 comprises 16 residues. From germline, CDR1 is KGHSH and CDR2 LQKENI. Trimming left V 2 bases short and J 3 bases short, with 13 bases between. The CDR3 protein is CASSPRKPPDTGELFF. CDR3 bases: TGTGCCAGCTCACCAAGGAAACCCCCAGACACCGGGGAGCTGTTTTTT. Together with reference TRBV18 and TRBJ2-2, the CDR3 gives the full variable domain: NAGVMQNPRHLVRRRGQEARLRCSPMKGHSHVYWYRQLPEEGLKFMVYLQKENIIDESGMPKERFSAEFPKEGPSILRIQQVVRGDSAAYFCASSPRKPPDTGELFFGEGSRLTVL.

CDR3 nucleotides: TGTGCCAGCAGTTTTTCCAGGAACTATGGCTACACCTTC. This encodes CASSFSRNYGYTF. The chain couples TRBV27 to TRBJ1-2; D gene unclear. The length of the CDR3 is 13 residues. V was cut by 3 bases and J by 2 bases, with 7 bases left in between. CDR1 is MNHEY and CDR2 is SMNVEV in the germline V gene (reference sequence).

The sample holds a few counts of this clonotype. The V gene is TRBV27, the J gene TRBJ2-7; 11 bases are shared with TRBD1. Germline lookup yields CDR1 MNHEY and CDR2 SMNVEV (reference sequence). The CDR3 totals 15 residues. V was clipped by 6 bases and J by 4 bases; unmatched bases: 8. As DNA, the CDR3 is TGTGCCAGCAGCCCCTGGGGACAGGGGGTTTACGAGCAGTACTTC. Its translation: CASSPWGQGVYEQYF.

The CDR3 DNA reads as TGTGCCAGTACCCCGGGACAGGGAATTCAGCCCCAGCATTTT. Translation: CASTPGQGIQPQHF. The gene calls are TRBV19 and TRBJ1-5, with 9 bases fitting TRBD1. CDR3 size: 14 residues. CDR1 is LNHDA, CDR2 SQIVND, per germline (reference sequence). J was trimmed by 6 bases and V by 7 bases; bases with no gene match: 7.

The chain combines TRBV28 with TRBJ2-7; 7 positions match TRBD1. Looked up from germline, CDR1 is MDHEN and CDR2 is SYDVKM. This CDR3 comprises 14 residues. The V and J ends lost 7 bases and 0 bases, in that order; junction bases with no gene match: 6. The CDR3 loop is CASKTGLDSYEQYF. CDR3 coding DNA: TGTGCCAGCAAGACAGGGTTGGACTCCTACGAGCAGTACTTC.

This chain uses TRBV5-1 with TRBJ2-3, with 12 bases identical to TRBD2. The CDR3 is made up of 14 amino acids. Germline trimming cut 9 bases from V and 4 bases from J; bases unmatched to any gene: 6. Germline assignment: CDR1 SGHRS and CDR2 YFSETQ. In nucleotides, the CDR3 is TGCGCCACTACGACTAGCGGGGGCTCAGATACGCAGTATTTT. Protein product: CATTTSGGSDTQYF.

The chain recombines TRBV2 with TRBJ2-2; 7 bases are shared with TRBD2. There are 14 residues in the CDR3. Germline V CDR1 and CDR2: SNHLY, FYNNEI. V was clipped by 3 bases and J by 6 bases; unmatched bases: 4. CDR3 amino acids: CASSEGGMAGELFF. DNA of the CDR3: TGTGCCAGCAGTGAGGGAGGGATGGCCGGGGAGCTGTTTTTT.

V is TRBV6-1 and J is TRBJ1-5; D is uncertain. The ends were cut back, 8 bases at V and 0 bases at J, with 17 bases in the middle. The CDR3 loop spans 16 amino acids. The V gene's germline CDR1 is MNHNS and CDR2 SASEGT. This CDR3 is CASGIVDLYSNQPQHF. Here the CDR3 DNA reads TGTGCCAGCGGGATCGTGGACCTTTATAGCAATCAGCCCCAGCATTTT.

This clonotype was observed a few times. This chain uses TRBV7-6 with TRBJ2-1, with D perhaps matching TRBD1 or TRBD2 (6 bases each). The CDR3 totals 15 residues. Germline V gene sequence: CDR1 SGHVS, CDR2 FNYEAQ. Trimming stripped 0 bases from V and 7 bases from J, with 13 bases between. The CDR3 spells CASSLAGGRGNEQFF. CDR3 nucleotides: TGTGCCAGCAGCTTAGCGGGAGGCAGGGGAAATGAGCAGTTCTTC.

This clonotype was detected ten times or more. The V call is TRBV7-2, the J call TRBJ2-3; D possibly corresponds to TRBD1 (5 bases). This CDR3 has 15 amino acids. Trimming left V 8 bases short and J 7 bases short, with 22 bases between. Germline V gene data show CDR1 as SGHTA and CDR2 as FQGNSA. CDR3 residues: CASARWGGVTYTQYF. The CDR3 DNA sequence: TGTGCCAGCGCCAGATGGGGCGGAGTGACATATACGCAGTATTTT.

This clonotype has ten or more counts. The gene calls are TRBV7-2 and TRBJ2-2; TRBD1 is a possible D gene (6 bases). This CDR3 is built from 14 residues. Germline V gives CDR1 SGHTA, CDR2 FQGNSA. V was trimmed by 3 bases and J by 7 bases, leaving 12 bases between them. DNA for the CDR3: TGTGCCAGCAGCTTGGGACATTCCCTCGGGGAGCTGTTTTTT. This sequence encodes CASSLGHSLGELFF.

This clonotype appeared a few times. The chain joins TRBV4-1 to TRBJ2-1; D is undetermined. The germline CDR1 and CDR2 sequences are MGHRA and YSYEKL. The CDR3 is 15 residues long. V gave up 1 base and J gave up 8 bases, with 15 bases separating them. CDR3: CASSQGIGSGDEQFF. In DNA form, the CDR3 reads TGCGCCAGCAGCCAAGGGATCGGGTCCGGCGATGAGCAGTTCTTC.

The rearrangement joins TRBV12-3 or TRBV12-4 to TRBJ1-2; D unresolved. The CDR3 consists of 15 residues. V shed 1 base and J shed 0 bases, with 9 bases lying between them. The CDR3, as DNA: TGTGCCAGCAGTTTAGGTCCGAACTCTAACTATGGCTACACCTTC. This gives the protein CASSLGPNSNYGYTF.

The chain links TRBV29-1 to TRBJ2-7; 7 nucleotides align to TRBD1. V shed 1 base, J shed 2 bases, and the junction held 8 bases outside the gene matches. The CDR3 runs 15 residues. The germline gives CDR1 SQVTM, CDR2 ANQGSEA. The CDR3, as DNA: TGCAGCGTTGAAGGGGGCGACAGGGCAACCTACGAGCAGTACTTC. Encoded protein: CSVEGGDRATYEQYF.

This chain uses TRBV30 with TRBJ2-7; 12 bases map to TRBD2. Unmatched junction bases numbered 8, after V lost 3 bases and J lost 11 bases. Per germline, CDR1 GTSNPN and CDR2 SVGIG (reference sequence). The CDR3 is 13 amino acids. The DNA of the CDR3 is TGTGCCTGGAGGGATGGACTAGCGGGATACGAGTACTTC. It encodes CAWRDGLAGYEYF.

The V and J genes are TRBV4-1 and TRBJ2-5; 12 bases agree with TRBD2. V shed 7 bases and J 1 base; nucleotides not matched to a gene: 7. The CDR3 has 16 amino acids. Germline CDR1 is MGHRA and CDR2 is YSYEKL. The CDR3 is CASTSGGALLQETQYF. DNA of the CDR3: TGCGCCAGCACTAGCGGGGGGGCTTTACTCCAAGAGACCCAGTACTTC.

The J gene is TRBJ1-6, the V gene TRBV20-1; no clear D gene. The CDR3 is 13 residues long. V lost 5 bases and J lost 14, with 19 bases in between. Germline V CDR1 and CDR2: DFQATT, SNEGSKA (reference sequence). CDR3 protein: CSADARQRGSLHF. The CDR3 DNA is TGCAGTGCTGACGCTCGCCAGCGTGGGTCCCTCCACTTT.

The chain links TRBV18 to TRBJ2-5; weak D call: TRBD2 (6 bases). CDR3 length equals 12 residues. Trimming stripped 4 bases from V and 6 bases from J, with 9 bases between. Per the germline V gene, CDR1 is KGHSH and CDR2 is LQKENI. The CDR3 coding sequence is TGTGCCAGCTCACGGGGGGAAAAGACCCAGTACTTC. It translates to CASSRGEKTQYF.

This clonotype came up a few times. The chain recombines TRBV4-1 with TRBJ1-6; D uncertain. The CDR3 runs to 16 residues. V lost 3 bases and J lost 7, with 16 bases in between. Germline-derived CDR1 and CDR2 are MGHRA and YSYEKL. CDR3 protein: CASSHVSGSVNSPLHF. The CDR3 region has the DNA TGCGCCAGCAGCCACGTTTCAGGATCCGTCAATTCACCCCTCCACTTT.

The rearrangement joins TRBV7-9 to TRBJ1-1, with TRBD1 as a possible D gene (5 bases). V lost 5 bases and J 4 bases, leaving 14 bases between the germline ends. CDR3 length: 14 residues. Per germline, CDR1 SEHNR and CDR2 FQNEAQ (reference sequence). As DNA, the CDR3 is TGTGCCAGCAGCCTGACAGACGGTCTCACTGAAGCTTTCTTT. Its translation: CASSLTDGLTEAFF.

The genes are TRBV5-1 and TRBJ2-7, with 7 nucleotides matching TRBD2. V dropped 2 bases and J dropped 3; count of bases not matched to a gene: 8. CDR1 and CDR2 from the germline V gene are SGHRS and YFSETQ. This CDR3 spans 15 amino acids. Here the CDR3 DNA reads TGCGCCAGCAGCTTAGGACTAGTTCTCGGCTACGAGCAGTACTTC. The encoded protein is CASSLGLVLGYEQYF.

The chain couples TRBV5-1 to TRBJ1-2; TRBD1 matches 7 bases. Germline V gene data show CDR1 as SGHRS and CDR2 as YFSETQ. This CDR3 is 15 amino acids long. V dropped 0 bases and J dropped 4; count of bases not matched to a gene: 6. The CDR3 region is CASSLVTGTIYGYTF. The CDR3 DNA follows: TGCGCCAGCAGCTTGGTGACAGGGACCATCTATGGCTACACCTTC.